This T cell receptor (beta chain) was profiled in a study of blood T cell repertoires in COVID-19. Study-wide context: Sources were T cells, B-cell-depleted T cells, or PBMCs; the material itself was cDNA or gDNA.

Enrolment of Seattle patients took place during active infection, and they were followed longitudinally. This clone has only a few counts. Per the study methods: The authors estimated nucleated cell counts from reference gene primer amplification. Using immunoSEQ multiplex PCR, the repertoire was profiled, and TCRdb retains in-frame clones only, with some absent. V, J and clone size were drawn from that table, and D and trimming were deduced from the DNA. The sample lists 200,000 to 250,000 clones, roughly 79% occurring once. The CDR3 is 11 residues long. Trimming removed 5 bases from V and 11 bases from J, with 9 bases in between. The germline V gene has CDR1 SGHTA and CDR2 FQGNSA.

This TCR came from a woman of 80 years or more with COVID-19, enrolled during active disease. Source material: peripheral blood. The chain combines TRBV7-2 with TRBJ1-4; weak D call: TRBD1 (5 bases). In DNA form, the CDR3 reads TGTGCCAGCAGCCCGGGGGGGAAACTGTTTTTT. Its protein product is CASSPGGKLFF.